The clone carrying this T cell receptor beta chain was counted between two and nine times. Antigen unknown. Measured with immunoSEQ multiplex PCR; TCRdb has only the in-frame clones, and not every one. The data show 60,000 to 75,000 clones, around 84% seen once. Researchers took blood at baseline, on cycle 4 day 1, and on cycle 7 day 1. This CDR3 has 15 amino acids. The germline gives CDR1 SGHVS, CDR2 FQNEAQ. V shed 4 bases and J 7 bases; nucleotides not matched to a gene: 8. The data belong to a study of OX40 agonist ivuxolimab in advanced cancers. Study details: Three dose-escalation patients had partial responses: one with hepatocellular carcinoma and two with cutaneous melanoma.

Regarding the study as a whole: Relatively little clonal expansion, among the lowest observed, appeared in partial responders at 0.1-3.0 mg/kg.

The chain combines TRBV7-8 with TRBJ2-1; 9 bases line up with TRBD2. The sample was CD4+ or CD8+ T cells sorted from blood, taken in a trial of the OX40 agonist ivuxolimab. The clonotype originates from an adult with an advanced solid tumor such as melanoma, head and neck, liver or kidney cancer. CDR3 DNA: TGTGCCAGCAGCTCCAGGCGACTAGCGGCAAATGAGCAGTTCTTC. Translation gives CASSSRRLAANEQFF.